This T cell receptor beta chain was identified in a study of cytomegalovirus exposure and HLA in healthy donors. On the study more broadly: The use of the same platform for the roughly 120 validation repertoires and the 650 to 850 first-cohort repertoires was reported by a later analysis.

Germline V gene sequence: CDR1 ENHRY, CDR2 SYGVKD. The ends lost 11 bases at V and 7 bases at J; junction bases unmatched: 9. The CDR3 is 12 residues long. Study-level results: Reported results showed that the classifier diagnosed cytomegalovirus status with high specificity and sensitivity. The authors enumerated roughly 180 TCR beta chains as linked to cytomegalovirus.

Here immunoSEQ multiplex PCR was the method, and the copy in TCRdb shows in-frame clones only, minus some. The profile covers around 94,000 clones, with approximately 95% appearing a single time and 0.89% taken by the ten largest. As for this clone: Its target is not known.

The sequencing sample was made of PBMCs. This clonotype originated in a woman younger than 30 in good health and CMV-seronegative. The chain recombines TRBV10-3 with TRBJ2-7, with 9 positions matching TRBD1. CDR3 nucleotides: TGTGCCGTATCAAGGGACAGGGCAGAGCAGTACTTC. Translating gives CAVSRDRAEQYF.